These 20 T cell receptor beta chains originate from one sample sequenced in a study of T-cell memory formation after mild COVID-19. From the 5' RACE reads, TCRdb called clonotypes with MiXCR, one entry per CDR3 protein. The table has 100,000 to 150,000 distinct CDR3 sequences, 17% seen once. The specimen was PBMCs or a T cell subset sorted from them (not recorded which). The receptors derive from a man aged 18-30 years who had mild COVID-19 (a few samples of this study predate the infection). Cell type and time point are not known.

The chain recombines TRBV7-6 with TRBJ2-7, with D possibly matching TRBD1 (5 bases). Germline loops: CDR1 SGHVS, CDR2 FNYEAQ. The CDR3 spans 13 residues. The V gene lost 5 bases and the J gene lost 4 bases, with 12 bases spanning the gap. This CDR3 is CASSPRTKYEQYF. Written as DNA, the CDR3 is TGTGCCAGCAGCCCTCGGACAAAATACGAGCAGTACTTC.

J is TRBJ2-1 and V is TRBV15; TRBD1 aligns across 9 bases. Germline V lookup: CDR1 LNHNV, CDR2 YYDKDF (reference sequence). The CDR3 consists of 15 residues. The V segment lost 0 bases and the J segment 6 bases; nucleotides outside the gene matches: 3. The DNA of the CDR3 is TGTGCCACCAGCAGAGAGGGACAGGGCTTCAATGAGCAGTTCTTC. Its translation: CATSREGQGFNEQFF.

This clonotype was picked up a small number of times. V gene TRBV4-2 combines with J gene TRBJ1-1, with 7 bases lining up with TRBD1. The germline gives CDR1 LGHNA, CDR2 YNFKEQ. This CDR3 contains 16 residues. J lost 5 bases, V lost 0 bases, and 9 bases had no gene match. The CDR3 is CASSQDPAGGGTEAFF. DNA for the CDR3: TGTGCCAGCAGCCAAGATCCCGCAGGGGGTGGGACTGAAGCTTTCTTT.

This clonotype was counted only a few times. This chain links TRBV6-2 or TRBV6-3 with TRBJ1-1, with TRBD1 matching over 10 bases. The CDR3 is 15 residues long. CDR1 is MNHEY, CDR2 SVGEGT, per germline. V lost 2 bases to trimming and J lost 5 bases; unmatched junction nucleotides: 5. The CDR3 DNA follows: TGTGCCAGCAGTTACCAGGGACAGGGGACGACTGAAGCTTTCTTT. Translating it yields CASSYQGQGTTEAFF.

The DNA for the CDR3 is TGTGCCAGCAGCTTAATTAAAGGCAGGTTCACAGATACGCAGTATTTT. This encodes CASSLIKGRFTDTQYF. V is TRBV7-9 and J is TRBJ2-3; D gene ambiguous. The germline V and J ends were trimmed by 2 bases and 2 bases, with 14 bases remaining between them. CDR1 is SEHNR and CDR2 is FQNEAQ in the germline V gene (reference sequence). The CDR3 is 16 residues long.

This clonotype was detected a few times. One end of the junction varies from germline; a read error may be responsible. The chain links TRBV5-1 to TRBJ2-1; D is unresolved. The CDR3 extends over 13 amino acids. Germline lookup yields CDR1 SGHRS and CDR2 YFSETQ. In DNA, the CDR3 is TGCGCCACCAGCCTTAGCTCCTACAATGAGCAGTTCTTC. Translated: CATSLSSYNEQFF. The whole variable domain, remainder taken from reference TRBV5-1 and TRBJ2-1, is KAGVTQTPRYLIKTRGQQVTLSCSPISGHRSVSWYQQTPGQGLQFLFEYFSETQRNKGNFPGRFSGRQFSNSRSEMNVSTLELGDSALYLCATSLSSYNEQFFGPGTRLTVL.

This chain uses TRBV20-1 with TRBJ2-7; 7 bases align to TRBD2. V gave up 6 bases and J gave up 6 bases; unmatched junction bases: 8. Per germline, CDR1 DFQATT and CDR2 SNEGSKA (reference sequence). The CDR3 runs 12 residues. The CDR3 here is CSAPGGSLEQYV. CDR3 DNA sequence: TGCAGTGCCCCCGGGGGGTCTCTCGAGCAGTACGTC.

This sequence joins TRBV29-1 and TRBJ1-4; TRBD1 is a possible D gene (5 bases). CDR3 size: 14 residues. Germline loops: CDR1 SQVTM, CDR2 ANQGSEA. V lost 7 bases, J lost 8 bases, and 20 bases lay in between. CDR3 sequence (DNA): TGCAGCGGGAGTCAGGGTCTCAAGGAAGAAAAACTGTTTTTT. This codes for CSGSQGLKEEKLFF.

A few counts support this clonotype. V and J are TRBV20-1 and TRBJ1-5; 8 bases are shared with TRBD1. Losses at the gene ends were 0 bases for V and 7 bases for J; bases not matched to a gene: 8. Germline V gives CDR1 DFQATT, CDR2 SNEGSKA (reference sequence). The CDR3 consists of 15 residues. This CDR3 reads CSARDRTGLRQPQHF. DNA for the CDR3: TGCAGTGCTAGAGATCGGACAGGGCTAAGGCAGCCCCAGCATTTT.

This clonotype was counted a few times. The chain joins TRBV6-2 or TRBV6-3 to TRBJ2-7, with D perhaps given as TRBD1 or TRBD2 (6 bases each). This CDR3 is 15 amino acids long. Germline V gene sequence: CDR1 MNHEY, CDR2 SVGEGT. V shed 4 bases and J shed 4 bases, with 17 bases lying between them. The CDR3 region is CASSFLLPGAYEQYF. The CDR3, as DNA: TGTGCCAGCAGTTTCTTACTACCGGGGGCATACGAGCAGTACTTC.

A few counts support this clonotype. V gene TRBV4-3 combines with J gene TRBJ2-1; 8 bases are a match to TRBD2. This CDR3 has 15 residues. Trimming cost V 1 base and J 8 bases; bases outside gene matches: 7. Germline V gene data show CDR1 as LGHNA and CDR2 as YSLEER. Here the CDR3 reads CASSQVGRGVDEQFF. CDR3 nucleotide sequence: TGCGCCAGCAGCCAAGTCGGGAGGGGGGTCGATGAGCAGTTCTTC.

This clonotype was seen more than once but under ten times. This chain links TRBV14 with TRBJ2-3; D uncertain. The CDR3 extends over 14 amino acids. The germline V gene encodes CDR1 SGHDN and CDR2 FVKESK. The V end was cut by 2 bases, the J end by 8 bases, with 14 bases between. CDR3 sequence reads: CASSQPRWRSTQYF. CDR3 DNA: TGTGCCAGCAGCCAACCCAGGTGGCGGAGTACGCAGTATTTT.

This clonotype has a handful of counts. V is TRBV29-1 and J is TRBJ1-2; weak D call: TRBD1 (5 bases). Per the germline V gene, CDR1 is SQVTM and CDR2 is ANQGSEA. The CDR3 is 13 amino acids. The V end lost 4 bases, the J end lost 4 bases, and 13 bases lay between the germline ends. Here the CDR3 reads CSVVRGLGYGYTF. The CDR3 DNA follows: TGCAGCGTTGTTAGGGGCCTAGGCTATGGCTACACCTTC. Drawing the rest from reference TRBV29-1 and TRBJ1-2, the complete variable domain is SAVISQKPSRDICQRGTSLTIQCQVDSQVTMMFWYRQQPGQSLTLIATANQGSEATYESGFVIDKFPISRPNLTFSTLTVSNMSPEDSSIYLCSVVRGLGYGYTFGSGTRLTVV.

The V and J genes are TRBV12-5 and TRBJ2-7, with a tentative D call TRBD2 (6 bases). Germline V gene data show CDR1 as LGHNT and CDR2 as FRNRAP. The germline V and J ends were trimmed by 1 base and 5 bases, with 9 bases remaining between them. The CDR3 has 13 residues. CDR3: CASGLDRTNEQYF. Here the CDR3 DNA reads TGTGCTAGTGGTTTGGACCGGACTAACGAGCAGTACTTC.

The chain recombines TRBV5-1 with TRBJ2-1, with 8 bases that match TRBD1. Germline CDR1 SGHRS, CDR2 YFSETQ. The CDR3 is made up of 17 amino acids. The ends lost 0 bases at V and 2 bases at J; junction bases unmatched: 7. The CDR3 coding sequence is TGCGCCAGCAGCTTGGCGCCCACAGGGGGTACCTACAATGAGCAGTTCTTC. Amino acids: CASSLAPTGGTYNEQFF.

This rearrangement joins TRBV7-8 to TRBJ1-1; tentative D call: TRBD1 (6 bases). Germline V lookup: CDR1 SGHVS, CDR2 FQNEAQ. CDR3 length equals 13 residues. V was pared by 5 bases and J by 10 bases, with 17 bases between. The CDR3 DNA follows: TGTGCCAGCAGCACCGGGGGCGCTTCGACAGCTTTCTTT. Protein product: CASSTGGASTAFF.

The rearrangement uses TRBV5-1 and TRBJ2-3, with D possibly TRBD2 on 7 matching bases. Trimming left V 2 bases short and J 2 bases short, with 12 bases between. Germline-derived CDR1 and CDR2 are SGHRS and YFSETQ. The length of the CDR3 is 15 residues. Here the CDR3 DNA reads TGCGCCAGCAGCTTAGGCGGGGGCCTCACAGATACGCAGTATTTT. It encodes CASSLGGGLTDTQYF.

This clonotype was detected a few times. This chain uses TRBV4-2 with TRBJ2-2; unclear D gene. The CDR3 runs 12 residues. Germline V gene data show CDR1 as LGHNA and CDR2 as YNFKEQ. The V gene lost 8 bases and the J gene lost 6 bases, with 10 bases spanning the gap. In DNA, the CDR3 is TGTGCCAGCGCGATAGGTCCCGGGGAGCTGTTTTTT. It encodes CASAIGPGELFF.

The chain uses TRBV7-2 and TRBJ2-5; D perhaps matches TRBD2 (5 bases). Trimming removed 4 bases from V and 4 bases from J, with 16 bases in between. Per the germline V gene, CDR1 is SGHTA and CDR2 is FQGNSA. The CDR3 extends over 15 amino acids. The chain's CDR3 is CASSWTGGSRETQYF. In DNA, the CDR3 is TGTGCCAGCAGCTGGACTGGCGGCAGCAGAGAGACCCAGTACTTC. Full variable domain (remainder filled in from reference TRBV7-2 and TRBJ2-5): GAGVSQSPSNKVTEKGKDVELRCDPISGHTALYWYRQSLGQGLEFLIYFQGNSAPDKSGLPSDRFSAERTGGSVSTLTIQRTQQEDSAVYLCASSWTGGSRETQYFGPGTRLLVL.

The chain links TRBV9 to TRBJ2-2; 7 bases agree with TRBD1. Germline V gene lookup returns CDR1 SGDLS and CDR2 YYNGEE. This CDR3 has 15 residues. Unmatched junction bases numbered 7, after V lost 2 bases and J lost 6 bases. The CDR3: CASSVGQGDAGELFF. The CDR3 nucleotides read TGTGCCAGCAGCGTCGGTCAGGGGGACGCCGGGGAGCTGTTTTTT.